This T cell receptor beta chain is from a study of graft-versus-host responses after intestinal transplantation. Study as a whole: Tacrolimus and steroids were given for two to three years to all recipients after anti-thymocyte globulin induction. Study-wide points: GvH clones occurred in recipient marrow; some first appeared in ileum or blood. Early after transplant, HvG declines were associated with peak levels of circulating GvH clones. Those patients showing graft-donor T cell macrochimerism displayed high graft-versus-host to host-versus-graft clonal ratios in allografts.

The method was immunoSEQ multiplex PCR; TCRdb's version includes in-frame clones alone and lacks a portion of them. The table includes approximately 94,000 clones, about 90% detected once. Details on this clone: Its antigen is unidentified.

V gave up 5 bases and J gave up 0 bases, with 12 bases separating them. The CDR3 runs 15 residues. The germline V gene encodes CDR1 LNHDA and CDR2 SQIVND (reference sequence). The sequence was obtained from a human donor who was the organ donor for an intestinal transplant. J is TRBJ2-3 and V is TRBV19; the D gene is possibly TRBD2 (6 bases). The sample in question was unstimulated CD4+ T cells sorted from spleen or lymph node cells, obtained before transplant. Here the CDR3 DNA reads TGTGCCAGTAGTCCAGGGACTGGTAGCACAGATACGCAGTATTTT. As protein: CASSPGTGSTDTQYF.